A selection of T cell receptor beta chains follows, all from one sample in a study of blood T cell repertoires in COVID-19. Produced via immunoSEQ multiplex PCR; TCRdb's table is partial and in-frame only. The table has about 250,000 clones, 88% seen once; the top ten hold over 1.3%. The material sequenced was peripheral blood. These receptors were taken from an elderly man with acute or convalescent COVID-19. Each CDR3 is given with its conserved first and last residue. Fields, in order: V gene, clone size, J gene, D gene, CDR3 protein, CDR3 DNA. D genes are given only for firm matches. The size entry is marked missing in some rows and otherwise reads once, few, many or a size class.

>TRBV5-4|NA|TRBJ1-2|NA
CASSPRRVNYGYTF
TGTGCCAGCAGCCCGCGAAGAGTTAACTATGGCTACACCTTC
>TRBV5-4|once|TRBJ2-5|NA
CASSLDAGNWETQYF
TGTGCCAGCAGCTTGGACGCAGGGAACTGGGAGACCCAGTACTTC
>TRBV9|NA|TRBJ2-2|TRBD2
CASSVGAGGNTGELFF
TGTGCCAGCAGCGTAGGAGCGGGAGGAAACACCGGGGAGCTGTTTTTT
>TRBV7-9|NA|TRBJ2-1|NA
CASNQPLAHNEQFF
TGTGCCAGCAACCAACCACTAGCACACAATGAGCAGTTCTTC
>TRBV28|NA|TRBJ1-5|NA
CASSPANQPQHF
TGTGCCAGCAGTCCCGCGAACCAGCCCCAGCATTTT
>TRBV19|NA|TRBJ2-3|TRBD2
CASSRRYTSGGPDTQYF
TGTGCCAGTAGTAGAAGGTATACTAGCGGGGGCCCAGATACGCAGTATTTT
>TRBV3-1/TRBV3-2|once|TRBJ1-3|TRBD1
CASRLDRPIPSGNTIYF
TGTGCCAGCAGGCTGGACAGGCCAATTCCCTCTGGAAACACCATATATTTT
>TRBV15|once|TRBJ1-2|TRBD1
CATSVGTGPYGYTF
TGTGCCACCAGCGTGGGGACAGGGCCCTATGGCTACACCTTC
>TRBV7-2|NA|TRBJ1-2|TRBD1
CASSRTGAGYGYTF
TGTGCCAGCAGCAGGACAGGAGCTGGCTATGGCTACACCTTC
>TRBV19|NA|TRBJ1-2|TRBD1
CASHPAGTGGTNYGYTF
TGTGCCAGCCACCCCGCCGGGACAGGGGGCACAAACTATGGCTACACCTTC
>TRBV5-6|NA|TRBJ1-6|NA
CASSPVLNSPLHF
TGTGCCAGCAGCCCCGTCCTAAATTCACCCCTCCACTTT
>TRBV5-5|NA|TRBJ1-2|TRBD1
CASSSLKGTDGYTF
TGTGCCAGCAGCTCCCTTAAGGGGACAGACGGCTACACCTTC
>TRBV7-8|NA|TRBJ1-4|NA
CASSPSGTGTQKLFF
TGTGCCAGCAGCCCCTCGGGAACGGGGACTCAAAAACTGTTTTTT
>TRBV24-1|few|TRBJ1-3|NA
CATSEGSGNTIYF
TGTGCCACCAGTGAAGGCAGCGGGAACACCATATATTTT
>TRBV3-1/TRBV3-2|once|TRBJ2-2|NA
CASSRIDTGELFF
TGTGCCAGCAGCCGAATAGACACCGGGGAGCTGTTTTTT
>TRBV12-5|NA|TRBJ1-2|TRBD1
CASGLVGTGFGYTF
TGTGCTAGTGGTTTGGTTGGGACAGGGTTCGGCTACACCTTC
>TRBV4-1|NA|TRBJ1-1|TRBD1
CASSQVQGQMNTEAFF
TGCGCCAGCAGCCAAGTTCAGGGACAGATGAACACTGAAGCTTTCTTT
>TRBV28|NA|TRBJ1-2|NA
CASRAGGYGYTF
TGTGCCAGCAGGGCGGGTGGCTATGGCTACACCTTC
>TRBV6-5|NA|TRBJ2-7|TRBD2
CASSYRTSGGTYEQYF
TGTGCCAGCAGCTACCGGACTAGCGGGGGAACCTACGAGCAGTACTTC
>TRBV28|NA|TRBJ1-4|NA
CASSFGGEKLFF
TGTGCCAGCAGTTTCGGGGGAGAAAAACTGTTTTTT
>TRBV29-1|once|TRBJ1-4|NA
CSVGEGRVEKLFF
TGCAGCGTTGGAGAAGGGAGAGTTGAAAAACTGTTTTTT
>TRBV28|once|TRBJ1-4|TRBD1
CASSLLGQLNEKLFF
TGTGCCAGCAGTTTACTGGGACAGCTTAATGAAAAACTGTTTTTT
>TRBV7-2|NA|TRBJ1-6|NA
CASTPTDYNSPLHF
TGTGCCAGCACCCCAACAGACTATAATTCACCCCTCCACTTT
>TRBV5-5|NA|TRBJ2-7|NA
CASSSGQRDYEQYF
TGTGCCAGCAGCTCCGGACAGAGAGACTACGAGCAGTACTTC
>TRBV6-2/TRBV6-3|NA|TRBJ2-5|NA
CASSYTKTQYF
TGTGCCAGCAGTTACACTAAGACCCAGTACTTC
>TRBV6-1|NA|TRBJ1-3|NA
CASSSPGLGRHTIYF
TGTGCCAGCAGTTCGCCGGGACTCGGTAGGCACACCATATATTTT
>TRBV19|NA|TRBJ2-2|TRBD1
CASSIGRGRAGELFF
TGTGCCAGTAGTATTGGCAGGGGGCGAGCCGGGGAGCTGTTTTTT